Sequencing of this T cell receptor beta chain was carried out in a study of OX40 agonist ivuxolimab in advanced cancers. The overall study: Three patients had partial responses: one hepatocellular carcinoma, two cutaneous melanoma. Study-wide results and caveats: More expanded clones were found, on average, in CD8+ than in CD4+ T cells. Dosing at 0.1 to 3.0 mg/kg was accompanied by clonal expansion of CD4+ and CD8+ blood T cells by week 6.

The germline gives CDR1 ENHRY, CDR2 SYGVKD. Between the trimmed V and J ends, which lost 0 bases and 2 bases, there was a span of 14 bases. This CDR3 comprises 16 residues. Regarding this clone: What it binds is unknown.

Sequencing was performed with immunoSEQ multiplex PCR; in TCRdb, only in-frame clones are kept and a portion is missing. This sample yields about 48,000 clones, of which 70% to 80% are seen a single time; about 2.1% belongs to the top ten. This receptor was identified in an adult with an advanced solid tumor such as melanoma, head and neck, liver or kidney cancer. The rearrangement links TRBV10-3 to TRBJ2-7, with unresolved D. The material was CD4+ or CD8+ T cells sorted from blood, obtained in a trial of the OX40 agonist ivuxolimab. The CDR3 DNA reads TGTGCCATCAGTGAGTCTGGTAACCTTCGCCCCTACGAGCAGTACTTC. This sequence encodes CAISESGNLRPYEQYF.